This record looks at one T cell receptor beta chain sequence and its context. The length of the CDR3 is 19 residues. In germline, CDR1 is MNHNS, CDR2 SASEGT. The trim removed 6 bases at V and 1 base at J, leaving 12 bases unmatched. The second PCR ran roughly 6 to 11 cycles with a sample-barcoded 5' primer and J-beta primers. TCRdb re-analysed the 5' RACE reads in MiXCR, keeping a single row per CDR3 protein. In the table there are approximately 820,000 distinct CDR3 sequences, under 45% of which are singletons. This record belongs to a study of blood T cells in healthy people across ages. The sequence was collected from a man aged 55-75 years in good health. The sample comprised blood. J is TRBJ2-6 and V is TRBV6-1, with 10 bases aligning to TRBD1. CDR3 amino acids: CASSQTGGQGSSGANVLTF. The CDR3 bases are TGTGCCAGCAGCCAAACTGGGGGACAGGGGTCGTCTGGGGCCAACGTCCTGACTTTC.